A selection of T cell receptor beta chains follows, all from one sample in a study of spatial heterogeneity in lung cancer. One entry per CDR3 protein results from TCRdb running MiXCR on the 5' RACE reads. The table lists 20,000 to 25,000 distinct CDR3 sequences, about 4.9% of them singletons. The starting material was lung tumor tissue, obtained at surgery. All receptors derive from a male donor with early-stage non-small cell lung cancer. The CDR3 runs from the conserved cysteine through the conserved F or W. D genes are given only for firm matches. Clone size is not always given. Where it is, it says once, few, many or a class for expanded clones.

length	size	V	D	J	CDR3	DNA
13	-	TRBV30	-	TRBJ2-7	CAWREEFSYEQYF	TGTGCCTGGAGAGAGGAGTTCTCCTACGAGCAGTACTTC
15	many	TRBV21-1	-	TRBJ2-3	CASSAPLKGTDTQYF	TGTGCCAGCAGCGCACCCTTGAAGGGGACAGATACGCAGTATTTT
17	-	TRBV24-1	TRBD2	TRBJ2-1	CATSDQPIAGAYNEQFF	TGTGCCACCAGTGACCAGCCCATAGCGGGGGCCTACAATGAGCAGTTCTTC
15	few	TRBV28	-	TRBJ1-4	CASSFSGGRNEKLFF	TGTGCCAGCAGCTTTTCTGGGGGGCGGAATGAAAAACTGTTTTTT
12	many	TRBV13	-	TRBJ1-1	CASSLRGGRPFF	TGTGCCAGCAGCTTAAGAGGGGGTAGGCCTTTCTTT
14	many	TRBV10-3	-	TRBJ2-7	CAISEAADGYEQYF	TGTGCCATCAGTGAAGCCGCCGACGGCTACGAGCAGTACTTC
15	many	TRBV10-3	-	TRBJ1-3	CAISDHISSGNTIYF	TGTGCCATCAGTGATCACATTTCCTCTGGAAACACCATATATTTT
15	few	TRBV6-5	-	TRBJ1-6	CASGFGASYNSPLHF	TGTGCCAGCGGTTTTGGGGCTTCCTATAATTCACCCCTCCACTTT
15	medium-sized	TRBV15	TRBD2	TRBJ2-1	CATSSPLAGDYEQFF	TGTGCCACCAGCAGCCCCCTAGCGGGAGATTATGAGCAGTTCTTC
9	many	TRBV21-1	-	TRBJ2-7	CASFYEQYF	TGTGCCAGCTTCTACGAGCAGTACTTC
15	many	TRBV20-1	-	TRBJ2-3	CSASPLTQSTDTQYF	TGCAGTGCTAGCCCGCTTACGCAAAGCACAGATACGCAGTATTTT
14	many	TRBV20-1	-	TRBJ2-5	CSARDPGVQETQYF	TGCAGTGCTAGAGATCCAGGGGTACAAGAGACCCAGTACTTC
12	many	TRBV4-2	-	TRBJ1-3	CASSANGNTIYF	TGTGCCAGCAGCGCCAATGGAAACACCATATATTTT
13	-	TRBV20-1	-	TRBJ1-3	CSARELAGNTIYF	TGCAGTGCTAGAGAACTGGCTGGAAACACCATATATTTT
13	many	TRBV28	-	TRBJ2-1	CATDGSGYNEQFF	TGTGCCACCGATGGATCGGGGTACAATGAGCAGTTCTTC
12	many	TRBV29-1	-	TRBJ2-3	CSVRSEADTQYF	TGCAGCGTTCGTTCGGAGGCAGATACGCAGTATTTT
13	many	TRBV6-5	TRBD2	TRBJ2-5	CASSFQRGETQYF	TGTGCCAGCAGTTTTCAGCGGGGAGAGACCCAGTACTTC
15	-	TRBV19	-	TRBJ2-7	CASSTTRKSSYEQYF	TGTGCCAGTAGTACGACGCGCAAGAGCTCCTACGAGCAGTACTTC
17	many	TRBV15	-	TRBJ2-2	CATSPLGGGGNTGELFF	TGTGCCACCAGCCCCCTCGGGGGCGGCGGGAACACCGGGGAGCTGTTTTTT
14	-	TRBV2	-	TRBJ2-7	CATSSGRGSGEQYF	TGTGCCACCTCCTCAGGCAGGGGATCAGGAGAGCAGTACTTC
12	many	TRBV12-3/TRBV12-4	-	TRBJ1-4	CASSLEARTLFF	TGTGCCAGCAGTTTGGAGGCCCGAACACTGTTTTTT
12	many	TRBV29-1	TRBD2	TRBJ2-1	CSVGLATNEQFF	TGCAGCGTTGGACTAGCGACCAATGAGCAGTTCTTC
13	many	TRBV7-3	-	TRBJ1-1	CASSNIAGRLAFF	TGTGCCAGCAGCAACATAGCGGGTCGTCTTGCTTTCTTT
15	many	TRBV20-1	TRBD2	TRBJ2-3	CSARDLERGSRRQYF	TGCAGTGCTAGAGATCTGGAGCGGGGGTCTCGGAGGCAGTATTTT
12	many	TRBV28	-	TRBJ2-7	CASSFLAGEQYF	TGTGCCAGCAGTTTTCTCGCCGGCGAGCAGTACTTC
16	many	TRBV28	TRBD1	TRBJ2-3	CASSLPRTGKSDTQYF	TGTGCCAGCAGTTTACCTCGGACAGGGAAGTCAGATACGCAGTATTTT
14	many	TRBV20-1	-	TRBJ2-1	CSASLGLGVVEQFF	TGCAGTGCTAGTCTGGGTTTGGGGGTGGTTGAGCAGTTCTTC
19	many	TRBV6-5	TRBD2	TRBJ2-7	CASSSRGLAGGPVHYEQYF	TGTGCCAGCAGTTCCCGGGGACTAGCGGGGGGCCCGGTACACTACGAGCAGTACTTC
13	many	TRBV25-1	TRBD1	TRBJ1-2	CASSESTGESYTF	TGTGCCAGCAGTGAATCTACAGGGGAGAGCTACACCTTC
17	many	TRBV6-1	-	TRBJ2-6	CASSERVQSSGANVLTF	TGTGCCAGCAGTGAAAGGGTACAGAGCTCTGGGGCCAACGTCCTGACTTTC
15	-	TRBV29-1	-	TRBJ1-2	CSVEVVQTTNYGYTF	TGCAGCGTTGAAGTAGTCCAGACTACTAACTATGGCTACACCTTC
11	many	TRBV3-1	-	TRBJ2-7	CASSQVGEQYF	TGTGCCAGCAGCCAAGTGGGCGAGCAGTACTTC
15	many	TRBV7-2	-	TRBJ2-1	CASSFGTPLEGEQFF	TGTGCCAGCAGCTTTGGGACGCCCCTAGAGGGAGAGCAGTTCTTC
15	many	TRBV11-2	TRBD1	TRBJ2-5	CASSGGTTGQETQYF	TGTGCCAGCAGCGGAGGAACGACAGGGCAAGAGACCCAGTACTTC
15	many	TRBV20-1	-	TRBJ2-7	CSARVLGIYSYEQYF	TGCAGTGCTAGGGTCTTGGGGATCTATTCCTACGAGCAGTACTTC
14	many	TRBV5-1	-	TRBJ2-5	CASSLGRDQETQYF	TGCGCCAGCAGCTTGGGACGGGACCAAGAGACCCAGTACTTC
14	many	TRBV18	-	TRBJ1-4	CASSYGALGEKLFF	TGTGCCAGCTCATACGGGGCCCTCGGAGAAAAACTGTTTTTT
14	many	TRBV9	-	TRBJ2-1	CASSVEGGNNEQFF	TGTGCCAGCAGCGTAGAGGGCGGGAACAATGAGCAGTTCTTC
13	-	TRBV18	-	TRBJ2-5	CASSGDLQETQYF	TGTGCCAGCTCAGGGGACCTTCAAGAGACCCAGTACTTC
11	medium-sized	TRBV28	-	TRBJ2-7	CASSRVQAQYF	TGTGCCAGCAGTAGAGTACAGGCGCAGTACTTC
16	many	TRBV7-8	TRBD2	TRBJ2-5	CASSNRRGLAGETQYF	TGTGCCAGCAGCAACAGGAGGGGACTAGCAGGAGAGACCCAGTACTTC
15	many	TRBV15	TRBD1	TRBJ2-7	CATSRGTGDNHEQYF	TGTGCCACCAGCAGGGGGACAGGGGATAACCACGAGCAGTACTTC
10	many	TRBV28	-	TRBJ1-2	CASWNNGYTF	TGTGCCAGCTGGAACAATGGCTACACCTTC
14	medium-sized	TRBV7-2	-	TRBJ2-7	CASSFFPPAREQYF	TGTGCCAGCAGTTTTTTTCCCCCAGCCAGAGAGCAGTACTTC
14	many	TRBV7-2	TRBD2	TRBJ2-7	CASSSTSGSNEQYF	TGTGCCAGCAGCTCGACTAGCGGGAGCAACGAGCAGTACTTC
12	many	TRBV20-1	TRBD1	TRBJ2-7	CSAAGRGYEQYF	TGCAGTGCTGCTGGCAGGGGGTACGAGCAGTACTTC
13	-	TRBV30	-	TRBJ2-1	CAWSVLAPTEQFF	TGTGCCTGGAGTGTACTAGCCCCGACTGAGCAGTTCTTC
14	many	TRBV28	-	TRBJ1-1	CASSLWEMNTEAFF	TGTGCCAGCAGTTTATGGGAGATGAACACTGAAGCTTTCTTT
15	many	TRBV14	TRBD1	TRBJ2-7	CASSPDRGLFYEQYF	TGTGCCAGCAGCCCCGACAGGGGGCTTTTCTACGAGCAGTACTTC
12	many	TRBV7-2	-	TRBJ2-7	CASSLDKYEQYF	TGTGCCAGCAGCTTAGATAAATACGAGCAGTACTTC
15	many	TRBV7-3	TRBD2	TRBJ2-3	CASSSQAGVTDTQYF	TGTGCCAGCAGCTCACAAGCGGGGGTCACAGATACGCAGTATTTT
12	many	TRBV29-1	TRBD1	TRBJ2-7	CSTLGLQGRQYF	TGCAGCACTCTAGGCCTACAGGGGAGGCAGTACTTC
14	many	TRBV28	-	TRBJ1-4	CASSSADYNEKLFF	TGTGCCAGCAGTTCGGCCGACTATAATGAAAAACTGTTTTTT
12	many	TRBV6-5	-	TRBJ2-7	CASTSLGYEQYF	TGTGCCAGCACCTCTCTGGGTTACGAGCAGTACTTC
16	many	TRBV28	TRBD2	TRBJ2-3	CASSSAREGGTDTQYF	TGTGCCAGCAGTTCGGCTCGGGAGGGTGGAACAGATACGCAGTATTTT
13	many	TRBV24-1	-	TRBJ1-2	CATRGPGGRGYTF	TGTGCCACCAGAGGACCGGGCGGAAGGGGCTACACCTTC
16	few	TRBV14	TRBD1	TRBJ2-7	CASSTGWTGGSYEQYF	TGTGCCAGCTCCACCGGTTGGACAGGGGGTTCCTACGAGCAGTACTTC
15	few	TRBV12-3/TRBV12-4	TRBD2	TRBJ2-2	CASSSKTSGSGELFF	TGTGCCAGCAGTTCTAAGACTAGCGGGTCCGGGGAGCTGTTTTTT
15	many	TRBV7-9	TRBD1	TRBJ1-1	CASSQRDSLNTEAFF	TGTGCCAGCAGCCAGAGGGACAGCTTGAACACTGAAGCTTTCTTT
16	many	TRBV4-1	TRBD2	TRBJ2-3	CASSLRTSGDRDTQYF	TGCGCCAGCAGCCTCCGGACTAGCGGGGACCGAGATACGCAGTATTTT